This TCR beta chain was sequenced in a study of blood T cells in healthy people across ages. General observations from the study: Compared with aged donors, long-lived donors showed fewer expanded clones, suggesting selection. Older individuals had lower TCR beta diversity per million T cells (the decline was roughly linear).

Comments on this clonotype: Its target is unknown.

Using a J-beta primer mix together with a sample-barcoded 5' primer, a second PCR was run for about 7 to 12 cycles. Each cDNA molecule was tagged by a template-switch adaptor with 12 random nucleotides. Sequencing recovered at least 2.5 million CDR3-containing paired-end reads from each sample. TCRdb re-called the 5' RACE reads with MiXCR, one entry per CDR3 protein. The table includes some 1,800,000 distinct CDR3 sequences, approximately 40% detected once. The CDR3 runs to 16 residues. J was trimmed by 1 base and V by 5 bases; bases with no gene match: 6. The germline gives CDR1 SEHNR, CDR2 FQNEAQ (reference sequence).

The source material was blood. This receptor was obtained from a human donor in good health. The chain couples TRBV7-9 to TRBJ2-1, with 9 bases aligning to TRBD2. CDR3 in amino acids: CASSTRLAVSYNEQFF. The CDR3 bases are TGTGCCAGCAGCACTAGACTAGCGGTATCCTACAATGAGCAGTTCTTC.